This TCR beta chain was sequenced in a study of control samples from healthy donors and cancer patients. This clone was observed a few times. Clones were sequenced by immunoSEQ multiplex PCR, and TCRdb holds only the in-frame ones, with some missing. The table includes under 30,000 clones, 79% detected once. Looked up from germline, CDR1 is LNHDA and CDR2 is SQIVND (reference sequence). The V gene end was trimmed by 2 bases and the J gene end by 0 bases; junction bases not matched to a gene: 5. The CDR3 spans 18 residues. The sequenced material came from PBMCs. This TCR derives from a man between 60 and 75 years old with head and neck cancer. V gene TRBV19 combines with J gene TRBJ2-1; 12 bases fit TRBD2. CDR3: CASSIRSTSGSSYNEQFF. In DNA, the CDR3 is TGTGCCAGTAGTATACGTTCGACTAGCGGGAGCTCCTACAATGAGCAGTTCTTC.